Shown below are 20 T cell receptor beta chains from a single sample sequenced in a study of cytomegalovirus exposure and HLA in healthy donors. The PCR ran on 60 Vbeta and 13 Jbeta primers. The table came from immunoSEQ multiplex PCR; TCRdb's copy has only in-frame clones and leaves some out. The sample carries tens of thousands of clones, about 70% recorded once. The sequenced material came from PBMCs. The receptors originated from a woman in her fifties or sixties in good health and CMV-seropositive.

This chain links TRBV11-2 with TRBJ2-7; D call uncertain. The CDR3 has 13 residues. V shed 5 bases and J shed 3 bases, with 11 bases lying between them. The germline V gene encodes CDR1 SGHAT and CDR2 FQNNGV. The DNA of the CDR3 is TGTGCCAGCAGCCTCCAGACAAGCTACGAGCAGTACTTC. This gives the protein CASSLQTSYEQYF.

The chain has TRBV6-5 and TRBJ2-5; D is unresolved. The V end lost 4 bases, the J end lost 4 bases, and 16 bases lay between the germline ends. The CDR3 loop spans 15 amino acids. Germline V CDR1 and CDR2: MNHEY, SVGAGI. CDR3 residues: CASSSDPEPGETQYF. The CDR3 bases are TGTGCCAGCAGTTCAGACCCCGAGCCAGGAGAGACCCAGTACTTC.

The chain combines TRBV7-9 with TRBJ1-2, with 12 bases lining up with TRBD1. Germline lookup yields CDR1 SEHNR and CDR2 FQNEAQ (reference sequence). V shed 8 bases and J 6 bases; nucleotides not matched to a gene: 19. This CDR3 is built from 18 residues. CDR3 nucleotide sequence: TGTGCCAGCTTCCAAAACCGGGACAGGGGGCAAGGATGGGATGGCTACACCTTC. It translates to CASFQNRDRGQGWDGYTF.

This chain links TRBV29-1 with TRBJ2-7; 8 nucleotides match TRBD1. CDR1 and CDR2 (germline): SQVTM, ANQGSEA. V was clipped by 4 bases and J by 5 bases; unmatched bases: 16. The length of the CDR3 is 16 residues. CDR3: CSVGVWSGGAVDEQYF. The CDR3, as DNA: TGCAGCGTTGGAGTTTGGTCAGGGGGCGCAGTCGACGAGCAGTACTTC.

This clone appeared a single time. This sequence joins TRBV7-9 and TRBJ2-5, with 9 bases identical to TRBD1. The junction had 11 bases not matched to a gene; V was cut back by 7 bases and J by 5 bases. Looked up from germline, CDR1 is SEHNR and CDR2 is FQNEAQ (reference sequence). CDR3 length: 15 amino acids. The CDR3 DNA reads as TGTGCCAGCACGCCCGCGACAGGGGGTTATGAGACCCAGTACTTC. Encoded protein: CASTPATGGYETQYF.

Points on this clone: One junction end disagrees with the germline gene, perhaps due to a read error. This rearrangement joins TRBV18 to TRBJ2-4; possibly TRBD1 for D (6 bases). The germline gives CDR1 KGHSH, CDR2 LQKENI. CDR3 length equals 11 residues. The CDR3 is CASSPRDKTHF. The CDR3 bases are TGTGCCAGCTCACCCCGGGACAAGACGCACTTC.

The rearrangement joins TRBV6-6 to TRBJ1-1; 12 bases are shared with TRBD1. Germline V CDR1 and CDR2: MNHNY, SVGAGI (reference sequence). The V segment lost 8 bases and the J segment 0 bases; nucleotides outside the gene matches: 7. CDR3 size: 16 residues. The CDR3 DNA sequence: TGTGCCAGCTTCATTGGGACAGGGGGCGTGAACACTGAAGCTTTCTTT. This sequence encodes CASFIGTGGVNTEAFF.

The chain couples TRBV5-1 to TRBJ2-7; TRBD2 agrees at 7 bases. From germline, CDR1 is SGHRS and CDR2 YFSETQ. V lost 3 bases and J lost 3; bases outside the gene matches: 6. The CDR3 contains 14 residues. CDR3 sequence (DNA): TGCGCCAGCAGCTGGAGCGGGGAAAGCTACGAGCAGTACTTC. It codes for CASSWSGESYEQYF.

This rearrangement joins TRBV19 to TRBJ2-7, with TRBD1 identical over 9 bases. The CDR3 totals 13 residues. V was clipped by 6 bases and J by 3 bases; unmatched bases: 3. Germline V gene sequence: CDR1 LNHDA, CDR2 SQIVND (reference sequence). CDR3 bases: TGTGCCAGTAGATTGACAGGGGGCTACGAGCAGTACTTC. It translates to CASRLTGGYEQYF.

The CDR3 is CASSSWPEGQPQHF. The CDR3 nucleotides read TGTGCCAGCAGCTCTTGGCCCGAGGGTCAGCCCCAGCATTTT. This chain links TRBV5-6 with TRBJ1-5, with unresolved D. Germline V lookup: CDR1 SGHDT, CDR2 YYEEEE. This CDR3 has 14 amino acids. V lost 3 bases and J 6 bases, leaving 13 bases between the germline ends.

The sample holds one count of this clone. V and J are TRBV6-6 and TRBJ2-5; unclear D gene. Trimming pared 2 bases from V and 2 bases from J, leaving 9 bases between. CDR3 size: 14 residues. The V gene's germline CDR1 is MNHNY and CDR2 SVGAGI (reference sequence). Here the CDR3 reads CASSYSQRQETQYF. CDR3 in DNA: TGTGCCAGCAGTTACAGTCAGCGACAAGAGACCCAGTACTTC.

The rearrangement joins TRBV18 to TRBJ2-1, with TRBD2 matching over 8 bases. J was trimmed by 1 base and V by 6 bases; bases with no gene match: 14. This CDR3 has 18 amino acids. The germline V gene has CDR1 KGHSH and CDR2 LQKENI. The CDR3 loop reads CASSPLQAGVMSYNEQFF. As DNA, the CDR3 is TGTGCCAGCTCTCCTCTTCAAGCGGGGGTCATGTCCTACAATGAGCAGTTCTTC.

This sequence joins TRBV5-1 and TRBJ2-7; D might be TRBD1 (6 bases). V lost 4 bases, J lost 7 bases, and 18 bases lay in between. Per the germline V gene, CDR1 is SGHRS and CDR2 is YFSETQ. This CDR3 region has 14 residues. CDR3 sequence: CASSHLQGSGEQYF. The CDR3 nucleotides are TGCGCCAGCAGCCACCTACAGGGTTCGGGGGAGCAGTACTTC.

The chain uses TRBV7-9 and TRBJ2-2, with 7 bases matching TRBD1. The CDR3 is 15 amino acids. V lost 5 bases and J lost 4; bases outside the gene matches: 7. The germline gives CDR1 SEHNR, CDR2 FQNEAQ (reference sequence). CDR3 sequence: CASSPTGTATGELFF. In DNA form, the CDR3 reads TGTGCCAGCAGCCCCACGGGGACAGCCACCGGGGAGCTGTTTTTT. Drawing the rest from reference TRBV7-9 and TRBJ2-2, the complete variable domain is DTGVSQNPRHKITKRGQNVTFRCDPISEHNRLYWYRQTLGQGPEFLTYFQNEAQLEKSRLLSDRFSAERPKGSFSTLEIQRTEQGDSAMYLCASSPTGTATGELFFGEGSRLTVL.

The chain carries TRBV11-3 and TRBJ2-7; 7 positions match TRBD1. Germline lookup yields CDR1 SGHNT and CDR2 YENEEA. CDR3 size: 15 residues. V trimming: 4 bases; J trimming: 3 bases; junction bases outside the gene matches: 9. DNA of the CDR3: TGTGCCAGCAGCTATGGGGGCAGGGGGAACTACGAGCAGTACTTC. It codes for CASSYGGRGNYEQYF.

Written as DNA, the CDR3 is TGTGCCAGCAGCTTGGACTCCCCAGGGATGCGGCAGCCCCAGCATTTT. Translated, it gives CASSLDSPGMRQPQHF. This chain links TRBV5-5 with TRBJ1-5; tentatively, D is TRBD1 (5 bases). V gave up 0 bases and J gave up 7 bases, with 17 bases separating them. CDR3 length equals 16 residues. Germline CDR1 is SGHKS and CDR2 is YYEKEE (reference sequence).

The chain joins TRBV29-1 to TRBJ2-3; 8 bases align to TRBD1. The CDR3 runs to 14 residues. The V segment lost 1 base and the J segment 1 base; nucleotides outside the gene matches: 1. Looked up from germline, CDR1 is SQVTM and CDR2 is ANQGSEA. DNA for the CDR3: TGCAGCGTTGAAGGGGGACAGGGCACAGATACGCAGTATTTT. This translates into CSVEGGQGTDTQYF.

The chain is built from TRBV20-1 and TRBJ1-1; D call uncertain. The CDR3 runs 10 residues. CDR1 DFQATT and CDR2 SNEGSKA come from the germline V gene (reference sequence). Trimming shortened V by 4 bases and J by 3 bases, and 3 bases separated the two germline ends. The chain's CDR3 is CSATYTEAFF. CDR3 DNA sequence: TGCAGTGCTACCTACACTGAAGCTTTCTTT.

The rearrangement uses TRBV18 and TRBJ2-5; D perhaps matches TRBD1 (7 bases). With 3 bases removed from V and 0 bases from J, the gap between germline ends came to 17 bases. Germline-derived CDR1 and CDR2 are KGHSH and LQKENI. The length of the CDR3 is 17 residues. CDR3 in DNA: TGTGCCAGCTCACCCCCGGAAATCAGGGGGGACCAAGAGACCCAGTACTTC. As protein: CASSPPEIRGDQETQYF.

This chain links TRBV7-2 with TRBJ1-2, with a weak D call TRBD1 (5 bases). Germline V gives CDR1 SGHTA, CDR2 FQGNSA. CDR3 size: 14 residues. Trimming removed 5 bases from V and 4 bases from J, with 14 bases in between. The CDR3 DNA sequence: TGTGCCAGCAGCCCACTCGGGGGGAGCTATGGCTACACCTTC. Encoded protein: CASSPLGGSYGYTF.